Below, 8 T cell receptor beta chains from the same sample are listed, as sequenced in a study of Graves' ophthalmopathy and Graves' hyperthyroidism. The TCR beta CDR3 regions underwent amplification from RNA transcripts. HTBI-primed first-round RT-PCR preceded second-round multiplex PCR. TCRdb re-analysed the multiplex PCR reads in MiXCR, keeping a single row per CDR3 protein. The table has about 480,000 distinct CDR3 sequences, approximately 14% seen once. The specimen was blood. These receptors came from a woman in her 30s with Graves' ophthalmopathy.

V usage is TRBV6-1 and J usage is TRBJ2-7; 11 bases are a match to TRBD2. The CDR3 sequence is 15 residues long. CDR1 and CDR2 from the germline V gene are MNHNS and SASEGT. Germline trimming cut 6 bases from V and 3 bases from J; bases unmatched to any gene: 7. The CDR3 coding sequence is TGTGCCAGCAGCCCTCCTAGCGGGGGGATCTACGAGCAGTACTTC. Translating it yields CASSPPSGGIYEQYF.

This clonotype was recorded at least ten times. The chain links TRBV6-1 to TRBJ1-1; maybe TRBD1 (6 bases). This CDR3 region has 12 residues. V was cut by 11 bases and J by 4 bases, with 14 bases left in between. CDR1 is MNHNS, CDR2 SASEGT, per germline. This chain's CDR3 is CAVQGRSTEAFF. The CDR3 coding sequence is TGTGCCGTACAGGGTCGTAGCACTGAAGCTTTCTTT.

This clonotype was recorded at least ten times. CDR3 region: CSAQGTTSYEQYF. DNA of the CDR3: TGCAGTGCCCAAGGGACAACCTCCTACGAGCAGTACTTC. The genes are TRBV20-1 and TRBJ2-7, with D tentatively TRBD1 (6 bases). Germline V gene lookup returns CDR1 DFQATT and CDR2 SNEGSKA (reference sequence). The CDR3 runs 13 residues. V lost 6 bases and J lost 0, with 12 bases in between.

The table lists this clonotype with many counts. V gene TRBV19 combines with J gene TRBJ2-7; D unclear. Germline CDR1 is LNHDA and CDR2 is SQIVND (reference sequence). V lost 6 bases, J lost 4 bases, and 16 bases lay in between. The CDR3 has 14 residues. CDR3 coding DNA: TGTGCCAGTAGCTACCGGGCGAATTCTTACGAGCAGTACTTC. Amino acids: CASSYRANSYEQYF. Variable domain in full (rest from reference TRBV19 and TRBJ2-7): DGGITQSPKYLFRKEGQNVTLSCEQNLNHDAMYWYRQDPGQGLRLIYYSQIVNDFQKGDIAEGYSVSREKKESFPLTVTSAQKNPTAFYLCASSYRANSYEQYFGPGTRLTVT.

This clonotype has a handful of counts. The J gene is TRBJ2-5, the V gene TRBV27; tentatively, D is TRBD1 (5 bases). V was shortened by 5 bases and J by 5 bases, with 12 bases between the two germline ends. This CDR3 has 13 residues. Germline V gives CDR1 MNHEY, CDR2 SMNVEV (reference sequence). The DNA for the CDR3 is TGTGCCAGCAGTATACTTGCAGGGGAGACCCAGTACTTC. This encodes CASSILAGETQYF.

V and J are TRBV5-1 and TRBJ2-7, with D perhaps matching TRBD1 (6 bases). The CDR3 length is 16 residues. With 0 bases removed from V and 4 bases from J, the gap between germline ends came to 17 bases. Germline V CDR1 and CDR2: SGHRS, YFSETQ. The CDR3: CASSLAAGAHPYEQYF. As DNA, the CDR3 is TGCGCCAGCAGCTTGGCCGCAGGGGCCCATCCGTACGAGCAGTACTTC. The complete variable domain, with remaining parts taken from reference TRBV5-1 and TRBJ2-7, reads KAGVTQTPRYLIKTRGQQVTLSCSPISGHRSVSWYQQTPGQGLQFLFEYFSETQRNKGNFPGRFSGRQFSNSRSEMNVSTLELGDSALYLCASSLAAGAHPYEQYFGPGTRLTVT.

This clonotype was seen at least ten times. This chain links TRBV28 with TRBJ2-7, with a weak D call TRBD2 (6 bases). Per germline, CDR1 MDHEN and CDR2 SYDVKM. Trimming cost V 3 bases and J 1 base, with 16 bases left between them. This CDR3 has 16 amino acids. The CDR3 region is CASSFPAAGRSYEQYF. CDR3 in DNA: TGTGCCAGCAGTTTCCCCGCAGCGGGCCGATCCTACGAGCAGTACTTC. The full variable domain, with the rest looked up from reference TRBV28 and TRBJ2-7, is DVKVTQSSRYLVKRTGEKVFLECVQDMDHENMFWYRQDPGLGLRLIYFSYDVKMKEKGDIPEGYSVSREKKERFSLILESASTNQTSMYLCASSFPAAGRSYEQYFGPGTRLTVT.

This clonotype was seen more than once but under ten times. The rearrangement links TRBV2 to TRBJ1-6; unclear D gene. Per germline, CDR1 SNHLY and CDR2 FYNNEI. The CDR3 sequence is 13 residues long. V lost 10 bases, J lost 9 bases, and 16 bases lay in between. CDR3 in DNA: TGTGCCACCGGGGAGAGCACGAGTTCACCCCTCCACTTT. Translating it yields CATGESTSSPLHF.